These 12 T cell receptor beta chains share one sample of origin, sequenced in a study of shared clonotypes between healthy human individuals. The assay was immunoSEQ multiplex PCR, and TCRdb's table has in-frame clones only and misses some. The data contain a few hundred thousand clones, about nine tenths of them seen just once; the ten biggest clones take up 16%. The sequenced sample consisted of memory CD8+ T cells sorted from blood. Described subset: CD45RO+ cells pooled with CCR7-negative TemRA cells. The receptor set was obtained from a man between 18 and 29 years old in good health.

The V call is TRBV19, the J call TRBJ1-5; no clear D gene. Trimming left V 7 bases short and J 0 bases short, with 7 bases between. The CDR3 has 13 amino acids. Germline-derived CDR1 and CDR2 are LNHDA and SQIVND (reference sequence). CDR3 nucleotide sequence: TGTGCCAGTAAAGGTGCTAGCAATCAGCCCCAGCATTTT. It encodes CASKGASNQPQHF.

The chain combines TRBV5-6 with TRBJ2-5; D unresolved. Germline assignment: CDR1 SGHDT and CDR2 YYEEEE. The CDR3 is made up of 15 amino acids. The V and J ends lost 5 bases and 4 bases respectively, with 18 bases between them. In DNA, the CDR3 is TGTGCCAGCAGACAAACCGTTTACTTTGGAGAGACCCAGTACTTC. Translated, it gives CASRQTVYFGETQYF.

The V call is TRBV29-1, the J call TRBJ2-1; perhaps TRBD1 as D (5 bases). V was pared by 8 bases and J by 9 bases, with 14 bases between. Germline V CDR1 and CDR2: SQVTM, ANQGSEA. The CDR3 is 11 amino acids. The CDR3 DNA follows: TGCAGCCCAGAAATAGGGGCTGAGCAGTTCTTC. It yields the protein CSPEIGAEQFF.

The rearrangement uses TRBV27 and TRBJ2-7; maybe TRBD1 (5 bases). Trimming left V 6 bases short and J 9 bases short, with 15 bases between. In germline, CDR1 is MNHEY, CDR2 SMNVEV (reference sequence). CDR3 length: 12 residues. The DNA for the CDR3 is TGTGCCAGCAGCCTACCCCCAGGGCCGCAGTACTTC. The encoded protein is CASSLPPGPQYF.

This clone was seen only once. The J gene is TRBJ1-2, the V gene TRBV5-4; TRBD1 is a possible D gene (5 bases). The length of the CDR3 is 11 residues. Deletions cut 9 bases from V and 6 bases from J, with 12 bases between. Germline CDR1 is SGHNT and CDR2 is YYREEE (reference sequence). The CDR3 loop reads CATSLGDGYTF. The DNA of the CDR3 is TGTGCCACCTCACTGGGGGATGGCTACACCTTC.

This chain connects TRBV4-3 to TRBJ2-5, with D perhaps assigned TRBD1 or TRBD2 (5 bases each). This CDR3 spans 15 amino acids. CDR1 and CDR2 (germline): LGHNA, YSLEER. The ends were cut back, 3 bases at V and 0 bases at J, with 11 bases in the middle. CDR3 bases: TGCGCCAGCAGCCATGGGGACGGGTACCAAGAGACCCAGTACTTC. This encodes CASSHGDGYQETQYF.

As DNA, the CDR3 is TGTGCCAGCAGTTGGGACGGCGGGACCTCCTACAATGAGCAGTTCTTC. It translates to CASSWDGGTSYNEQFF. V gene TRBV6-5 combines with J gene TRBJ2-1, with D tentatively TRBD2 (6 bases). Deletions cut 4 bases from V and 0 bases from J, with 13 bases between. The CDR3 runs to 16 residues. CDR1 and CDR2 (germline): MNHEY, SVGAGI.

This chain links TRBV7-3 with TRBJ1-2, with D possibly matching TRBD1 (5 bases). The CDR3 covers 13 residues. Germline V lookup: CDR1 SGHTA, CDR2 FQGTGA. Trimming shortened V by 4 bases and J by 7 bases, and 13 bases separated the two germline ends. This CDR3 is CASSSTQGSGYTF. Here the CDR3 DNA reads TGTGCCAGCAGCTCCACCCAGGGAAGTGGCTACACCTTC.

The gene calls are TRBV6-5 and TRBJ2-1; 7 bases agree with TRBD1. Germline CDR1 is MNHEY and CDR2 is SVGAGI. V shed 5 bases, J shed 7 bases, and the junction held 11 bases outside the gene matches. CDR3 length: 15 residues. In DNA, the CDR3 is TGTGCCAGCAGTCTCGGGACAGCTATATCGAATGAGCAGTTCTTC. This translates into CASSLGTAISNEQFF.

This chain links TRBV6-1 with TRBJ2-1; the D gene is possibly TRBD2 (5 bases). Germline CDR1 MNHNS, CDR2 SASEGT. V gave up 7 bases and J gave up 0 bases, with 13 bases separating them. The CDR3 covers 15 residues. Here the CDR3 DNA reads TGTGCCAGCACCGTGGACTTAAGCTCCTACAATGAGCAGTTCTTC. Protein sequence: CASTVDLSSYNEQFF.

The genes are TRBV30 and TRBJ2-3; 13 positions match TRBD2. The CDR3 totals 17 residues. Per the germline V gene, CDR1 is GTSNPN and CDR2 is SVGIG (reference sequence). V dropped 3 bases and J dropped 2; count of bases not matched to a gene: 8. Here the CDR3 DNA reads TGTGCCTGGAGCACCCTGACTAGCGGGGGGTACACAGATACGCAGTATTTT. Amino acid sequence: CAWSTLTSGGYTDTQYF.

The V gene is TRBV13, the J gene TRBJ2-3, with D possibly TRBD1 on 5 matching bases. The germline CDR1 and CDR2 sequences are PRHDT and FYEKMQ (reference sequence). CDR3 length equals 13 residues. Trimming cost V 2 bases and J 4 bases, with 7 bases left between them. The CDR3, as DNA: TGTGCCAGCAGCTTATTCAGGGCAGATACGCAGTATTTT. Translating it yields CASSLFRADTQYF.